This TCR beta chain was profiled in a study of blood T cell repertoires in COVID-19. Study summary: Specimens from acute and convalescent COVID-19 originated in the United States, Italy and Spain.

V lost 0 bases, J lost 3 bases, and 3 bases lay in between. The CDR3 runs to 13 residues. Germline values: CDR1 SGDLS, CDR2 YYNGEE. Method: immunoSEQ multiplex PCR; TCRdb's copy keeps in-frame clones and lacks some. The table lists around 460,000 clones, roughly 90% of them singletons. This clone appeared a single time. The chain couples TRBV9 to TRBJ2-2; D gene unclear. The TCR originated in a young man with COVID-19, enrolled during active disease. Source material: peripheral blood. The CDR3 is CASSVADTGELFF. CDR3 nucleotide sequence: TGTGCCAGCAGCGTAGCAGACACCGGGGAGCTGTTTTTT.